This record concerns one T cell receptor beta chain sequence. Antigen: not known. The sample originates from a study of cytomegalovirus exposure and HLA in healthy donors. Study observations and caveats: The investigators catalogued 150 or so TCR beta chains as cytomegalovirus-associated. Within the 130 or so validation repertoires, first-cohort TCR clusters tended to co-occur, according to a later analysis.

The donors were part of the roughly 120-subject validation cohort, which stood apart from the 666-subject first cohort. Repertoires were generated with immunoSEQ multiplex PCR, while TCRdb's copy carries only in-frame clones and drops some. The sample shows around 200,000 clones, roughly 84% of them seen only once. The sample comprised PBMCs. The TCR was taken from a woman aged 18-30 years in good health and CMV-seropositive.

CDR3 sequence: CAISESASTDTQYF. As DNA, the CDR3 is TGTGCCATCAGTGAGTCGGCCAGCACAGATACGCAGTATTTT. The V call is TRBV10-3, the J call TRBJ2-3; no firm D call. From germline, CDR1 is ENHRY and CDR2 SYGVKD. The CDR3 length is 14 residues. V shed 0 bases and J shed 0 bases, with 4 bases lying between them.